This TCR beta chain appears in the sequencing data of a study of blood T cell repertoires in COVID-19. For the study at large: The United States, Italy and Spain were the sources of the acute and convalescent COVID-19 samples. Sources were T cells, B-cell-depleted T cells, or PBMCs; the material itself was cDNA or gDNA.

Germline V CDR1 and CDR2: MDHEN, SYDVKM. The CDR3 has 15 amino acids. The trim removed 6 bases at V and 9 bases at J, leaving 10 bases unmatched. Original processing notes: Amplified reference gene primers provided the basis for estimating nucleated cell counts. Repertoires were generated with immunoSEQ multiplex PCR, while TCRdb's copy carries only in-frame clones and drops some. The D gene and trimming were derived from the DNA, and the V and J assignments and clone size from that table. Among 180,000 or so clones listed, 82% were seen once. This receptor was obtained from a woman aged 70-85 years with acute or convalescent COVID-19. This chain connects TRBV28 to TRBJ2-1; 11 bases match TRBD2. Specimen: peripheral blood. The CDR3 protein is CASRPASGRSLEQFF. The CDR3 DNA sequence: TGTGCCAGCAGGCCTGCTAGCGGGAGGTCCCTTGAGCAGTTCTTC.